This is a list of T cell receptor beta chains from one sample in a study of T cells in Graves' hyperthyroidism and ophthalmopathy. TCRdb itself ran the multiplex PCR reads through MiXCR, one entry per CDR3 protein. The sample shows 400,000 to 500,000 distinct CDR3 sequences, about 15% of them seen only once. Sequenced material: blood. The receptors here all came from a man aged 18 to 35 with Graves' ophthalmopathy. Both conserved end residues are part of each CDR3. A D gene is named only where the DNA matches it firmly. Some rows have no size entry. The others give once, few or many, or a class for an expanded clone.

d_gene,abundance,len,v_gene,j_gene,CDR3aa,CDR3nt
.,.,14,TRBV4-1,TRBJ1-1,CASSQEDGVSEAFF,TGCGCCAGCAGCCAAGAAGACGGGGTAAGTGAAGCTTTCTTT
.,.,14,TRBV7-9,TRBJ2-1,CASTREISYNEQFF,TGTGCCAGCACCAGAGAGATATCCTACAATGAGCAGTTCTTC
.,many,14,TRBV13,TRBJ2-1,CASSLGGAGNEQFF,TGTGCCAGCAGCTTGGGGGGGGCAGGTAATGAGCAGTTCTTC
.,many,13,TRBV11-3,TRBJ2-3,CASSYDSTDTQYF,TGTGCCAGCAGCTATGACAGCACAGATACGCAGTATTTT
.,few,16,TRBV7-6,TRBJ2-2,CASSLVGDANMGELFF,TGTGCCAGCAGCTTAGTAGGAGACGCTAACATGGGGGAGCTGTTTTTT
TRBD2,many,14,TRBV2,TRBJ2-5,CASFPASGGETQYF,TGTGCCAGTTTCCCCGCTAGCGGGGGGGAGACCCAGTACTTC
.,many,15,TRBV15,TRBJ2-1,CATSVGLLSYNEQFF,TGTGCCACCAGCGTCGGACTACTTTCCTACAATGAGCAGTTCTTC
.,many,14,TRBV6-5,TRBJ1-3,CASSYAGAGNTIYF,TGTGCCAGCAGTTACGCTGGGGCTGGAAACACCATATATTTT
.,many,12,TRBV6-1,TRBJ1-1,CANSGEDTEAFF,TGTGCCAACTCAGGGGAGGACACTGAAGCTTTCTTT
TRBD1,many,15,TRBV7-8,TRBJ2-2,CASSSQGLNTGELFF,TGTGCCAGCAGCTCACAGGGGCTGAACACCGGGGAGCTGTTTTTT
TRBD1,once,15,TRBV7-9,TRBJ1-1,CASSSMGQINTEAFF,TGTGCCAGCAGTTCTATGGGACAGATAAACACTGAAGCTTTCTTT
.,.,16,TRBV7-9,TRBJ1-1,CASSYETGASHTEAFF,TGTGCCAGCAGCTATGAAACCGGGGCCTCTCACACTGAAGCTTTCTTT
.,many,15,TRBV5-1,TRBJ2-5,CASSLDPGTQETQYF,TGCGCCAGCAGCTTGGATCCGGGGACCCAAGAGACCCAGTACTTC
.,many,14,TRBV6-1,TRBJ2-5,CASSKGRLQETQYF,TGTGCCAGCAGTAAAGGACGGCTCCAAGAGACCCAGTACTTC
TRBD1,many,15,TRBV6-1,TRBJ1-2,CASRPGTGANYGYTF,TGTGCCAGCAGGCCCGGGACAGGCGCTAACTATGGCTACACCTTC
.,many,14,TRBV20-1,TRBJ1-3,CSASVGFSGNTIYF,TGCAGTGCTAGCGTGGGGTTCTCTGGAAACACCATATATTTT
.,many,15,TRBV5-1,TRBJ2-1,CASSLEENPYNEQFF,TGCGCCAGCAGCTTGGAAGAAAATCCCTACAATGAGCAGTTCTTC
.,many,14,TRBV5-8,TRBJ2-1,CASSFGDTYNEQFF,TGTGCCAGCAGCTTTGGGGACACATACAATGAGCAGTTCTTC
.,few,15,TRBV19,TRBJ2-1,CASSIFGLRNNEQFF,TGTGCCAGTAGTATTTTCGGACTTCGGAACAATGAGCAGTTCTTC
TRBD2,few,18,TRBV27,TRBJ2-7,CASKKEPGTSGISYEQYF,TGTGCCAGCAAGAAGGAGCCCGGGACTAGCGGGATCTCCTACGAGCAGTACTTC
.,few,13,TRBV7-2,TRBJ1-2,CASSLNPGWGYTF,TGTGCCAGCAGCTTAAATCCGGGGTGGGGCTACACCTTC
.,many,15,TRBV5-1,TRBJ1-2,CASSLAVDETGGYTF,TGCGCCAGCAGCTTGGCCGTTGATGAAACAGGAGGCTACACCTTC
.,many,15,TRBV5-1,TRBJ1-1,CASSLGQGTGTEAFF,TGCGCCAGCAGCTTGGGGCAGGGGACGGGAACTGAAGCTTTCTTT
TRBD1,few,17,TRBV5-5,TRBJ2-3,CASSLRMGQGFGDTQYF,TGTGCCAGCAGCTTGAGGATGGGACAGGGATTTGGGGATACGCAGTATTTT
.,few,13,TRBV19,TRBJ1-2,CASSMEGFYGYTF,TGTGCCAGTAGTATGGAAGGGTTCTATGGCTACACCTTC
.,few,12,TRBV19,TRBJ2-1,CASSIGGKEQFF,TGTGCCAGTAGTATAGGGGGGAAGGAGCAGTTCTTC
.,.,14,TRBV6-1,TRBJ2-1,CASRRDGEGNEQFF,TGTGCCAGCAGACGGGACGGTGAGGGCAATGAGCAGTTCTTC
.,many,13,TRBV10-3,TRBJ1-1,CAITGQDNTEAFF,TGTGCCATCACCGGACAAGACAACACTGAAGCTTTCTTT
.,many,16,TRBV15,TRBJ2-7,CATSPSLGQAIYEQYF,TGTGCCACCAGCCCATCGTTAGGGCAGGCCATCTACGAGCAGTACTTC
TRBD2,many,15,TRBV6-5,TRBJ2-7,CASSYSTSGFYEQYF,TGTGCCAGCAGTTACTCGACTAGCGGCTTCTACGAGCAGTACTTC
.,many,15,TRBV11-2,TRBJ2-7,CASSLGRTGSYEQYF,TGTGCCAGCAGCCTAGGAAGAACAGGGAGTTACGAGCAGTACTTC
.,many,15,TRBV7-9,TRBJ2-5,CASSLEKSRRETQYF,TGTGCCAGCAGCTTAGAGAAATCCCGCCGAGAGACCCAGTACTTC
.,many,13,TRBV12-3/TRBV12-4,TRBJ2-4,CASSFSTQNIQYF,TGTGCCAGCAGTTTTTCCACCCAAAACATTCAGTACTTC
TRBD1,.,12,TRBV6-1,TRBJ1-4,CASRTGTAPLFF,TGTGCCAGCAGGACTGGGACAGCACCACTGTTTTTT
.,few,14,TRBV27,TRBJ2-1,CASSRSGTHPEQFF,TGTGCCAGCAGTAGGTCAGGGACCCATCCTGAGCAGTTCTTC
.,.,15,TRBV25-1,TRBJ1-6,CASSELHSYNSPLHF,TGTGCCAGCAGTGAACTCCACTCCTATAATTCACCCCTCCACTTT
TRBD2,many,16,TRBV4-2,TRBJ2-3,CASSQNIAGGSDTQYF,TGTGCCAGCAGCCAGAACATAGCGGGGGGTTCAGATACGCAGTATTTT
.,.,17,TRBV15,TRBJ2-6,CATSSPSDLAGANVLTF,TGTGCCACCAGCAGTCCGTCGGATTTGGCTGGGGCCAACGTCCTGACTTTC
TRBD1,.,15,TRBV30,TRBJ2-6,CAWTKTGTEVGILTF,TGTGCCTGGACCAAGACCGGGACAGAGGTAGGGATCCTGACTTTC
TRBD2,.,18,TRBV11-3,TRBJ2-1,CASSLDRLAGYTYNEQFF,TGTGCCAGCAGCTTAGATCGGTTAGCGGGCTATACCTACAATGAGCAGTTCTTC
.,.,14,TRBV6-1,TRBJ1-1,CASSESNRNTEAFF,TGTGCCAGCAGTGAAAGTAACAGGAACACTGAAGCTTTCTTT
.,.,11,TRBV19,TRBJ1-2,CASSFYLGYTF,TGTGCCAGTAGTTTCTATCTCGGCTACACCTTC
.,few,12,TRBV6-2/TRBV6-3,TRBJ2-7,CASTIRWGEQYF,TGTGCCAGCACTATACGGTGGGGCGAGCAGTACTTC
.,many,17,TRBV6-6,TRBJ1-2,CASSYSMWQGNLFGYTF,TGTGCCAGCAGTTACTCAATGTGGCAGGGAAATTTGTTCGGCTACACCTTC
TRBD1,many,16,TRBV24-1,TRBJ2-3,CATSDTGTGDTDTQYF,TGTGCCACCAGTGATACCGGGACAGGCGACACAGATACGCAGTATTTT
.,many,15,TRBV3-1,TRBJ1-4,CASSQEGYSNEKLFF,TGTGCCAGCAGCCAAGAGGGGTACAGCAATGAAAAACTGTTTTTT
.,many,14,TRBV3-1,TRBJ2-5,CASSPRDGKETQYF,TGTGCCAGCAGCCCCCGGGACGGAAAAGAGACCCAGTACTTC
.,.,20,TRBV7-9,TRBJ2-5,CAGTFGPPDLPSASGETQYF,TGTGCCGGCACCTTTGGCCCTCCGGACCTCCCGAGCGCATCGGGGGAGACCCAGTACTTC
.,many,13,TRBV6-1,TRBJ1-5,CASSPRGGQPQHF,TGTGCCAGCAGTCCCCGTGGAGGTCAGCCCCAGCATTTT
TRBD1,many,17,TRBV12-3/TRBV12-4,TRBJ1-3,CASRRITGAPSGNTIYF,TGTGCCAGCAGACGGATTACAGGGGCACCCTCTGGAAACACCATATATTTT
TRBD2,many,15,TRBV15,TRBJ2-3,CATSIRLAFTDTQYF,TGTGCCACCAGCATACGACTAGCGTTCACAGATACGCAGTATTTT
.,few,13,TRBV4-1,TRBJ2-2,CASSQQGPGELFF,TGCGCCAGCAGCCAACAGGGTCCCGGGGAGCTGTTTTTT
TRBD1,many,15,TRBV7-6,TRBJ1-2,CASSTNPTGGHGYTF,TGTGCCAGCAGCACGAACCCGACAGGGGGCCATGGCTACACCTTC
.,.,17,TRBV7-2,TRBJ2-7,CASSLDVTGSLLGEQYF,TGTGCCAGCAGCTTAGACGTTACGGGAAGTCTCCTAGGCGAGCAGTACTTC